The TCR beta chain described here comes from a study of blood T cell repertoires in COVID-19. In the authors' workflow: Amplification with reference gene primers provided the estimates of nucleated cell counts. The protocol was immunoSEQ multiplex PCR, while the TCRdb copy is restricted to in-frame clones and leaves out a portion. V and J calls and clone size follow that table, whereas D and trimming were derived from the DNA. This table has hundreds of thousands of clones, around four fifths appearing once. Per germline, CDR1 LNHDA and CDR2 SQIVND (reference sequence). The CDR3 consists of 12 residues. Trimming shortened V by 2 bases and J by 8 bases, and 9 bases separated the two germline ends.

Sequencing was carried out using peripheral blood. The receptor was isolated from a woman aged 70-85 years with active or convalescent COVID-19. The chain is built from TRBV19 and TRBJ1-2, with a possible D match to TRBD1 (6 bases). The CDR3 loop reads CASSIPRGGYTF. The CDR3 region has the DNA TGTGCCAGTAGTATACCCAGGGGAGGCTACACCTTC.